This T cell receptor beta chain was sequenced during a study of beta chain features in type 1 diabetes. Germline V CDR1 and CDR2: GTSNPN, SVGIG (reference sequence). Trimming pared 4 bases from V and 3 bases from J, leaving 15 bases between. The CDR3 covers 14 residues. Regarding the study as a whole: TCRB CDR3s were moderately but significantly shorter in Type 1 diabetes patients in all four CD4+ subsets. Compared to healthy donors, patients appeared to have naive, central memory and Treg TCRB repertoires that were more alike.

Of the isolated RNA, all was reverse transcribed, and so the sequenced material was expressed TCRB transcripts. Sequenced naive, central memory and regulatory T cell samples produced an average of roughly 3.9 million reads. Some clones are missing from TCRdb's copy, which holds only in-frame ones; the method was immunoSEQ multiplex PCR. The sample has some 700,000 clones; roughly 12% are singletons. Of note for this clone: The target antigen is unknown.

This TCR derives from a man aged 18 to 29 with type 1 diabetes. Specimen: naive CD4+ T cells from blood. The chain couples TRBV30 to TRBJ1-2, with D unclear. CDR3 protein: CAWTPDWFDYGYTF. The CDR3 DNA reads as TGTGCCTGGACCCCCGACTGGTTTGACTATGGCTACACCTTC.